This TCR beta chain was profiled in a study of blood T cell repertoires in COVID-19. Study details: PBMCs, B-cell-depleted T cells, or T cells were the source of the cDNA or gDNA that made up the material.

This clone was seen repeatedly, ten times or more. Measured with immunoSEQ multiplex PCR; TCRdb has only the in-frame clones, and not every one. Here the sample spans about 180,000 clones, roughly three quarters being singletons. V gave up 6 bases and J gave up 4 bases, with 16 bases separating them. CDR1 and CDR2 from the germline V gene are MDHEN and SYDVKM. The CDR3 totals 15 residues. This receptor was identified in a man between 60 and 70 years old who had been exposed to COVID-19. Sequencing input: PBMCs or T cells enriched from blood (not recorded which). The chain carries TRBV28 and TRBJ1-3, with D perhaps matching TRBD1 (6 bases). CDR3 loop: CASSRQGLAGNTIYF. The CDR3 DNA sequence: TGTGCCAGCAGCCGTCAGGGGCTTGCGGGAAACACCATATATTTT. Filled out from reference TRBV28 and TRBJ1-3, the complete variable domain reads DVKVTQSSRYLVKRTGEKVFLECVQDMDHENMFWYRQDPGLGLRLIYFSYDVKMKEKGDIPEGYSVSREKKERFSLILESASTNQTSMYLCASSRQGLAGNTIYFGEGSWLTVV.